These 30 T cell receptor beta chains originate from one sample sequenced in a study of metastatic and nonmetastatic thyroid tumors. With MiXCR, TCRdb reprocessed the PCR reads. The sample lists tens of thousands of clones, approximately 22% occurring once. Treatment of any kind had been given to no patient before thyroid surgery. Material: adjacent normal tissue. The source of these receptors is a female donor with papillary thyroid cancer or a benign thyroid nodule (not recorded which). Some clones in this sample may be carry-over from other donors' samples.

V and J are TRBV7-2 and TRBJ2-7; TRBD2 matches at 7 bases. The germline gives CDR1 SGHTA, CDR2 FQGNSA. With 1 base clipped from V and 4 bases from J, the junction kept 4 bases outside the gene matches. The CDR3 contains 14 residues. The CDR3 DNA follows: TGTGCCAGCAGCTTAGGCGGACTAGGGTACGAGCAGTACTTC. Residues: CASSLGGLGYEQYF.

The chain has TRBV6-2 or TRBV6-3 and TRBJ2-7; a weak D match, TRBD1 (6 bases). Germline V gives CDR1 MNHEY, CDR2 SVGEGT. The CDR3 spans 17 residues. V lost 2 bases and J lost 2, with 19 bases in between. The CDR3 reads CASSYTTSRQETYEQYF. CDR3 in DNA: TGTGCCAGCAGTTACACAACCAGTAGACAGGAAACCTACGAGCAGTACTTC.

Ten or more counts support this clone. In DNA form, the CDR3 reads TGTGCCTGGGACGTTAGCGGGAGTTGGGCAGATACGCAGTATTTT. Its protein is CAWDVSGSWADTQYF. The chain joins TRBV30 to TRBJ2-3; 9 nucleotides match TRBD2. Germline V gene sequence: CDR1 GTSNPN, CDR2 SVGIG (reference sequence). This CDR3 has 15 amino acids. With V trimmed by 5 bases and J by 4 bases, 10 bases remained unmatched.

By share, this clone ranks as medium-sized. The same CDR3 is also encoded by other DNA sequences in this sample. The rearrangement uses TRBV6-1 and TRBJ1-3, with 9 bases fitting TRBD1. The V gene end was trimmed by 6 bases and the J gene end by 4 bases; junction bases not matched to a gene: 4. The CDR3 spans 14 residues. The germline gives CDR1 MNHNS, CDR2 SASEGT. The CDR3 loop reads CASRPDRGGNTIYF. The CDR3 DNA is TGTGCCAGCAGGCCGGACAGGGGAGGAAACACCATATATTTT.

This clone was observed at least ten times. The rearrangement links TRBV7-9 to TRBJ1-5; TRBD1 is a possible D gene (5 bases). In germline, CDR1 is SEHNR, CDR2 FQNEAQ (reference sequence). Deletions cut 0 bases from V and 2 bases from J, with 14 bases between. This CDR3 comprises 17 residues. CDR3 coding DNA: TGTGCCAGCAGCTTAGCGCATGCAGGGATGGGCAATCAGCCCCAGCATTTT. It is translated as CASSLAHAGMGNQPQHF.

This clone was recorded many times. The chain carries TRBV15 and TRBJ1-2; perhaps TRBD1 as D (5 bases). Germline CDR1 reads LNHNV; CDR2 reads YYDKDF (reference sequence). V was trimmed by 5 bases and J by 1 base, leaving 11 bases between them. The CDR3 sequence is 14 residues long. The CDR3 DNA reads as TGTGCCACCAGCGGACCCGACAGTAACTATGGCTACACCTTC. Encoded protein: CATSGPDSNYGYTF.

This clone came up many times. V gene TRBV29-1 combines with J gene TRBJ1-1; D unclear. Germline values: CDR1 SQVTM, CDR2 ANQGSEA. The CDR3 covers 12 residues. Between the trimmed V and J ends, which lost 6 bases and 0 bases, there was a span of 8 bases. In DNA, the CDR3 is TGCAGCGTGACCAGAATGAACACTGAAGCTTTCTTT. Its translation is CSVTRMNTEAFF.

This chain connects TRBV6-1 to TRBJ1-4; no clear D. This CDR3 has 12 residues. Deletions cut 7 bases from V and 8 bases from J, with 11 bases between. Germline lookup yields CDR1 MNHNS and CDR2 SASEGT. CDR3 protein: CASNTLREKLFF. CDR3 nucleotide sequence: TGTGCCAGCAACACCCTAAGGGAAAAACTGTTTTTT.

This clone was observed many times. The genes are TRBV20-1 and TRBJ1-4; 8 nucleotides agree with TRBD1. V lost 0 bases and J lost 5; bases outside the gene matches: 5. Germline assignment: CDR1 DFQATT and CDR2 SNEGSKA (reference sequence). This CDR3 spans 15 amino acids. In DNA form, the CDR3 reads TGCAGTGCTAGAGATAAGTGGACAGGGAATGAAAAACTGTTTTTT. Protein sequence: CSARDKWTGNEKLFF.

This clone has ten or more counts. The V and J genes are TRBV7-3 and TRBJ2-6, with 8 bases matching TRBD1. The CDR3 length is 13 residues. Trimming at V came to 5 bases and at J to 19 bases, leaving 13 bases not matched to a gene. From germline, CDR1 is SGHTA and CDR2 FQGTGA. CDR3 sequence: CASSPSGQGAPTF. The CDR3 DNA reads as TGTGCCAGCAGCCCCTCGGGTCAGGGGGCGCCCACTTTC.

This clone was observed at least ten times. The chain recombines TRBV5-1 with TRBJ1-3; D ambiguous. V was clipped by 1 base and J by 0 bases, with 5 bases between them. This CDR3 has 14 residues. Germline lookup yields CDR1 SGHRS and CDR2 YFSETQ. The CDR3 loop is CASSLSYSGNTIYF. DNA of the CDR3: TGCGCCAGCAGCTTGAGTTACTCTGGAAACACCATATATTTT.

This clone was seen repeatedly, ten times or more. The J gene is TRBJ1-1, the V gene TRBV2; no reliable D call. Trimming removed 7 bases at V and 0 bases at J, with 18 bases between. The CDR3 loop spans 16 amino acids. Germline CDR1 and CDR2: SNHLY and FYNNEI. As DNA, the CDR3 is TGTGCCAGCAATGTACACGTCCGTGATATGAACACTGAAGCTTTCTTT. Translation gives CASNVHVRDMNTEAFF.

As regards this clone: No conserved phenylalanine or tryptophan ends this CDR3, so it is likely a read error. This chain uses TRBV6-1 with TRBJ1-2; D uncertain. There are 13 residues in the CDR3. Germline V gene sequence: CDR1 MNHNS, CDR2 SASEGT. Trimming took 6 bases from V and 2 from J, leaving 10 bases between them. The CDR3 spells CASSPGPNYGYTI. The CDR3 DNA reads TGTGCCAGCAGCCCTGGGCCGAACTATGGCTACACCATC.

This clone has a count of ten or more. V usage is TRBV14 and J usage is TRBJ2-1; no definite D call. Between the trimmed V and J ends, which lost 5 bases and 6 bases, there was a span of 8 bases. The CDR3 runs 12 residues. From germline, CDR1 is SGHDN and CDR2 FVKESK. CDR3 in DNA: TGTGCCAGCAGCAACCTAGGCAATGAGCAGTTCTTC. Its translation is CASSNLGNEQFF.

This clone is judged medium-sized. V is TRBV6-4 and J is TRBJ2-3, with TRBD2 identical over 7 bases. The J segment lost 5 bases and the V segment lost 3 bases, leaving 2 bases of the junction unmatched. The CDR3 has 13 residues. Germline loops: CDR1 MRHNA, CDR2 SNTAGT. In nucleotides, the CDR3 is TGTGCCAGCAGTGAGCGGGAGCAAGATACGCAGTATTTT. It is translated as CASSEREQDTQYF.

This clone was counted ten times or more. The V gene is TRBV9, the J gene TRBJ2-5; unclear D gene. Deletions cut 6 bases from V and 3 bases from J, with 18 bases between. The CDR3 covers 15 residues. In germline, CDR1 is SGDLS, CDR2 YYNGEE. The CDR3 reads CASNVDAVPEETQYF. CDR3 sequence (DNA): TGTGCCAGCAACGTTGACGCTGTCCCTGAAGAGACCCAGTACTTC.

This clone rates as medium-sized. V is TRBV5-1 and J is TRBJ2-7, with a possible D match to TRBD1 (6 bases). CDR1 and CDR2 (germline): SGHRS, YFSETQ. The CDR3 loop spans 14 amino acids. Between the trimmed V and J ends, which lost 7 bases and 0 bases, there was a span of 14 bases. The CDR3 is CASWQGHTSYEQYF. The CDR3 DNA reads as TGCGCCAGCTGGCAGGGACATACCTCCTACGAGCAGTACTTC.

This clone was observed at least ten times. V and J are TRBV11-3 and TRBJ1-1; a possible D gene is TRBD1 (5 bases). V was trimmed by 3 bases and J by 5 bases, leaving 7 bases between them. The CDR3 contains 12 residues. Germline V gene lookup returns CDR1 SGHNT and CDR2 YENEEA. The CDR3 loop reads CASSLGQTEAFF. DNA of the CDR3: TGTGCCAGCAGCTTGGGGCAGACTGAAGCTTTCTTT.

This clone was recorded at least ten times. V usage is TRBV20-1 and J usage is TRBJ2-2, with TRBD2 matching over 10 bases. J gave up 6 bases and V 1 base, and 2 bases lay outside the gene matches. The CDR3 has 14 residues. CDR1 DFQATT and CDR2 SNEGSKA come from the germline V gene (reference sequence). CDR3 region: CSARGAGGPGELFF. The CDR3 coding sequence is TGCAGTGCTAGAGGAGCGGGAGGGCCCGGGGAGCTGTTTTTT.

This clone has just a few counts. This chain links TRBV15 with TRBJ1-5, with D hard to call. The CDR3 covers 15 residues. Germline loops: CDR1 LNHNV, CDR2 YYDKDF (reference sequence). V gave up 0 bases and J gave up 3 bases, with 9 bases separating them. The CDR3 DNA reads TGTGCCACCAGCAGAGATCAAGGGATCAATCAGCCCCAGCATTTT. Its translation: CATSRDQGINQPQHF.

This clone was found many times. V gene TRBV19 combines with J gene TRBJ2-3; 10 nucleotides align to TRBD2. The V gene's germline CDR1 is LNHDA and CDR2 SQIVND (reference sequence). V dropped 8 bases and J dropped 3; count of bases not matched to a gene: 8. This CDR3 contains 15 residues. CDR3 sequence: CASARLAGETDTQYF. The CDR3 DNA sequence: TGTGCCAGTGCCCGTCTAGCGGGAGAGACAGATACGCAGTATTTT.

This clone turned up a few times. The chain joins TRBV6-1 to TRBJ2-7; D may correspond to TRBD1 or TRBD2 (5 bases each). The CDR3 loop spans 14 amino acids. The ends were cut back, 4 bases at V and 3 bases at J, with 13 bases in the middle. Germline loops: CDR1 MNHNS, CDR2 SASEGT. The CDR3 region is CASSGPGHYYEQYF. The CDR3 nucleotides read TGTGCCAGCAGTGGCCCGGGGCACTACTACGAGCAGTACTTC.

This clone was found a few times. The rearrangement uses TRBV6-1 and TRBJ1-1; D is undetermined. CDR1 is MNHNS, CDR2 SASEGT, per germline. Deletions cut 10 bases from V and 2 bases from J, with 20 bases between. The CDR3 covers 15 residues. The chain's CDR3 is CATDPTGVSNTEAFF. CDR3 coding DNA: TGTGCCACCGATCCGACGGGAGTAAGTAACACTGAAGCTTTCTTT.

As concerns this clone: One end of the junction does not line up with germline, which may come from a read error. CDR3 nucleotide sequence: TGTGCCGGCAGCATGCAGGCCGACTCACCCCTCCACTTT. Amino acids: CAGSMQADSPLHF. The chain employs TRBV7-6 and TRBJ1-6; D gene ambiguous. The germline V gene has CDR1 SGHVS and CDR2 FNYEAQ. The CDR3 loop spans 13 amino acids.

This clone was observed a few times. This chain joins TRBV5-6 and TRBJ1-2, with 9 bases aligning to TRBD1. The V and J ends lost 2 bases and 4 bases, in that order; junction bases with no gene match: 12. Germline loops: CDR1 SGHDT, CDR2 YYEEEE. This CDR3 has 17 amino acids. CDR3 residues: CASSLLTGQGPAYGYTF. Written as DNA, the CDR3 is TGTGCCAGCAGCTTACTCACGGGACAGGGTCCTGCCTATGGCTACACCTTC.

The chain is built from TRBV10-3 and TRBJ2-7; 7 bases line up with TRBD2. Germline V gene lookup returns CDR1 ENHRY and CDR2 SYGVKD. V lost 6 bases to trimming and J lost 5 bases; unmatched junction nucleotides: 10. This CDR3 spans 14 amino acids. The CDR3 loop is CAISIGGSNHEQYF. In DNA form, the CDR3 reads TGTGCCATCAGCATTGGCGGGAGTAATCACGAGCAGTACTTC.

In this sample, this clone turned up a few times. The chain uses TRBV6-1 and TRBJ1-4; D may be TRBD1 (5 bases). This CDR3 contains 14 residues. Germline CDR1 reads MNHNS; CDR2 reads SASEGT. The V end was cut by 6 bases, the J end by 8 bases, with 16 bases between. CDR3 sequence reads: CASRGGQGGEKLFF. CDR3 in DNA: TGTGCCAGCAGGGGCGGGCAGGGAGGAGAAAAACTGTTTTTT.

This clone was counted many times. V and J are TRBV27 and TRBJ2-6; D unresolved. Germline loops: CDR1 MNHEY, CDR2 SMNVEV (reference sequence). Between the trimmed V and J ends, which lost 5 bases and 2 bases, there was a span of 4 bases. This CDR3 has 13 amino acids. The CDR3 here is CASSVPGANVLTF. The CDR3 region has the DNA TGTGCCAGCAGTGTGCCTGGGGCCAACGTCCTGACTTTC. Using reference TRBV27 and TRBJ2-6 for the parts outside the CDR3, the full variable domain is EAQVTQNPRYLITVTGKKLTVTCSQNMNHEYMSWYRQDPGLGLRQIYYSMNVEVTDKGDVPEGYKVSRKEKRNFPLILESPSPNQTSLYFCASSVPGANVLTFGAGSRLTVL.

In this sample, this clone turned up many times. This chain connects TRBV5-6 to TRBJ2-5, with D unclear. The CDR3 covers 14 residues. The V end was cut by 6 bases, the J end by 0 bases, with 12 bases between. Germline CDR1 is SGHDT and CDR2 is YYEEEE. In DNA, the CDR3 is TGTGCCAGCACCCCAGGTGGGGACCAAGAGACCCAGTACTTC. Encoded protein: CASTPGGDQETQYF.

This clone was counted ten times or more. The CDR3 sequence: CASRAPGSEQYF. For the CDR3, the DNA is TGCGCCAGCAGGGCCCCCGGGAGCGAGCAGTACTTC. This chain uses TRBV5-1 with TRBJ2-7, with a weak D call TRBD2 (6 bases). Germline CDR1 is SGHRS and CDR2 is YFSETQ. The V end lost 5 bases, the J end lost 6 bases, and 12 bases lay between the germline ends. The CDR3 is 12 amino acids.